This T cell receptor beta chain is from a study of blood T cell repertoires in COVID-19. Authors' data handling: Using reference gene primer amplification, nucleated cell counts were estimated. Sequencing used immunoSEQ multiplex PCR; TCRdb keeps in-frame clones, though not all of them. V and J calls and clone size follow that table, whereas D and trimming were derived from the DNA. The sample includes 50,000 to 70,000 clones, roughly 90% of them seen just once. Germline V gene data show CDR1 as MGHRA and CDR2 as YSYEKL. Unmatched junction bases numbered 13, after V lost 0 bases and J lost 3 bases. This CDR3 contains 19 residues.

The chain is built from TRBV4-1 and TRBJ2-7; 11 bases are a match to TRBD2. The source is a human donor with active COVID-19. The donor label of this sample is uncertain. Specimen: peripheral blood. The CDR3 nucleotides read TGCGCCAGCAGCCAAGAGGCGGGTTCCGGACTAGCGGGCTACTACGAGCAGTACTTC. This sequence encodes CASSQEAGSGLAGYYEQYF.